Below, 12 T cell receptor beta chains from the same sample are listed, as sequenced in a study of shared clonotypes between healthy human individuals. Naive-designated CD8 cells lacked CD45RO, were positively enriched for CCR7, and omitted terminally differentiated effector memory CD45RA+ cells. Clones were read by immunoSEQ multiplex PCR, and TCRdb kept only the in-frame ones, dropping some. The sample has fewer than 1 million clones, just over 95% seen once. Sequencing input: naive CD8+ T cells sorted from blood. Receptors were obtained from a man younger than 40 in good health.

The chain couples TRBV7-9 to TRBJ1-2, with 12 bases that match TRBD1. Trimming removed 8 bases from V and 3 bases from J; junction bases left unmatched: 13. Germline V gene data show CDR1 as SEHNR and CDR2 as FQNEAQ (reference sequence). The CDR3 runs 17 residues. The CDR3: CASYNSGTGGFDYGYTF. CDR3 nucleotides: TGTGCCAGCTACAATTCCGGGACAGGGGGCTTTGACTATGGCTACACCTTC.

The V gene is TRBV5-4, the J gene TRBJ1-3; D unresolved. CDR3 length equals 17 residues. The V gene lost 1 base and the J gene lost 0 bases, with 14 bases spanning the gap. The V gene's germline CDR1 is SGHNT and CDR2 YYREEE (reference sequence). The CDR3 DNA reads TGTGCCAGCAGCTTGTATCCCGGGATCACCTCTGGAAACACCATATATTTT. Translating it yields CASSLYPGITSGNTIYF. The full variable domain, rest sourced from reference TRBV5-4 and TRBJ1-3, is ETGVTQSPTHLIKTRGQQVTLRCSSQSGHNTVSWYQQALGQGPQFIFQYYREEENGRGNFPPRFSGLQFPNYSSELNVNALELDDSALYLCASSLYPGITSGNTIYFGEGSWLTVV.

The rearrangement uses TRBV7-9 and TRBJ2-7, with a possible D match to TRBD2 (6 bases). This CDR3 is built from 18 residues. V lost 5 bases to trimming and J lost 2 bases, with 25 bases between them. Germline V gives CDR1 SEHNR, CDR2 FQNEAQ (reference sequence). For the CDR3, the DNA is TGTGCCAGCAGCCCCCTGGGGGGTCGGCTTAGTTCAGCCTACGAGCAGTACTTC. It is translated as CASSPLGGRLSSAYEQYF.

The chain combines TRBV7-9 with TRBJ1-1, with D possibly being TRBD1 (6 bases). Trimming removed 6 bases at V and 8 bases at J, with 16 bases between. This CDR3 spans 13 amino acids. CDR1 is SEHNR, CDR2 FQNEAQ, per germline (reference sequence). The chain's CDR3 is CASSLPTTGEAFF. The CDR3, as DNA: TGTGCCAGCAGTTTACCAACGACAGGCGAAGCTTTCTTT.

The J gene is TRBJ2-1, the V gene TRBV4-3, with 12 bases that match TRBD2. The CDR3 covers 17 residues. The germline gives CDR1 LGHNA, CDR2 YSLEER. Losses at the gene ends were 5 bases for V and 1 base for J; bases not matched to a gene: 6. The CDR3 sequence: CASSETSGRYSYNEQFF. The DNA for the CDR3 is TGCGCCAGCAGCGAGACTAGCGGGAGATATTCCTACAATGAGCAGTTCTTC.

V is TRBV29-1 and J is TRBJ2-2; 9 bases agree with TRBD2. Germline V gene lookup returns CDR1 SQVTM and CDR2 ANQGSEA. V gave up 8 bases and J gave up 6 bases; unmatched junction bases: 7. This CDR3 comprises 13 residues. CDR3 in amino acids: CSHSGSEAGELFF. The CDR3 region has the DNA TGCAGCCATAGCGGGAGTGAGGCCGGGGAGCTGTTTTTT.

The CDR3 DNA reads TGTGCCAGCAGTAAACCACTAGCGAACGAGCAGTACTTC. Residues: CASSKPLANEQYF. The chain uses TRBV27 and TRBJ2-7; TRBD2 matches 7 bases. Looked up from germline, CDR1 is MNHEY and CDR2 is SMNVEV (reference sequence). The CDR3 sequence is 13 residues long. V lost 5 bases and J lost 5; bases outside the gene matches: 6.

The chain combines TRBV10-3 with TRBJ2-3, with D tentatively TRBD2 (6 bases). Germline values: CDR1 ENHRY, CDR2 SYGVKD. V dropped 0 bases and J dropped 4 bases, with 14 bases sitting between them. The CDR3 runs to 16 residues. The CDR3 DNA reads as TGTGCCATCAGTGAGTCGGCTAGCGTGGTCCCAGATACGCAGTATTTT. Its protein product is CAISESASVVPDTQYF.

This clone was found once. The chain combines TRBV7-2 with TRBJ2-1, with D possibly TRBD2 on 5 matching bases. The CDR3 length is 16 residues. Per germline, CDR1 SGHTA and CDR2 FQGNSA. V was clipped by 2 bases and J by 4 bases, with 15 bases between them. The CDR3 reads CASSLSNLGLYNEQFF. Here the CDR3 DNA reads TGTGCCAGCAGCTTAAGTAATCTTGGACTTTACAATGAGCAGTTCTTC. Complete variable domain (other parts from reference TRBV7-2 and TRBJ2-1): GAGVSQSPSNKVTEKGKDVELRCDPISGHTALYWYRQSLGQGLEFLIYFQGNSAPDKSGLPSDRFSAERTGGSVSTLTIQRTQQEDSAVYLCASSLSNLGLYNEQFFGPGTRLTVL.

The chain is built from TRBV19 and TRBJ2-1, with 8 positions matching TRBD2. Germline V gene lookup returns CDR1 LNHDA and CDR2 SQIVND (reference sequence). CDR3 length equals 15 residues. V shed 1 base and J 6 bases; nucleotides not matched to a gene: 5. In DNA form, the CDR3 reads TGTGCCAGTAGTATAGTGCGGAGCGGGAGCAATGAGCAGTTCTTC. Its translation is CASSIVRSGSNEQFF.

The chain uses TRBV18 and TRBJ2-7, with 9 bases matching TRBD1. Looked up from germline, CDR1 is KGHSH and CDR2 is LQKENI. The CDR3 runs to 15 residues. Losses at the gene ends were 2 bases for V and 2 bases for J; bases not matched to a gene: 4. The CDR3 sequence is CASSPLGQGAYEQYF. The CDR3 DNA sequence: TGTGCCAGCTCACCATTGGGACAGGGAGCCTACGAGCAGTACTTC.

DNA of the CDR3: TGTGCCACCAGCAGAGCTCCCGATGCCGGTACGCAGTATTTT. Protein product: CATSRAPDAGTQYF. J is TRBJ2-3 and V is TRBV15; D gene unclear. The germline V gene has CDR1 LNHNV and CDR2 YYDKDF (reference sequence). There are 14 residues in the CDR3. V was clipped by 1 base and J by 8 bases, with 13 bases between them.